The source of this T cell receptor (beta chain) is a study of cytomegalovirus exposure and HLA in healthy donors. Whole-study findings and limits: More clonal expansion characterized HLA-associated TCR beta chains than equally common others in a later analysis. Altogether, 150 or so TCR beta chains were recorded as cytomegalovirus-associated. Beyond CMV serostatus, there was no information to go on about immune exposure.

The PCR had 60 Vbeta and 13 Jbeta primers. TCRdb keeps only in-frame clones here, not all; method: immunoSEQ multiplex PCR. The sample holds about 150,000 clones, 50% to 75% seen once. As regards this clone: Its cognate antigen is unknown.

The material sequenced was PBMCs. The sequence derives from a woman aged 40 to 50 in good health and CMV-seronegative.

The CDR3 coding sequence is TGTGCCAGCAGTCGGACTTTTGAAGAGACCCAGTACTTC. This sequence encodes CASSRTFEETQYF. The chain is built from TRBV28 and TRBJ2-5; perhaps TRBD2 as D (5 bases). From germline, CDR1 is MDHEN and CDR2 SYDVKM. This CDR3 spans 13 amino acids. V was shortened by 5 bases and J by 3 bases, with 10 bases between the two germline ends.